Below are 6 T cell receptor beta chains sequenced from a single sample in a study of T-cell memory formation after mild COVID-19 (dated by TCRdb to the early 2020s). Libraries were prepared through 5' RACE. Instrument on record: Illumina NovaSeq 6000. TCRdb reanalyzed the raw reads on its own, using fastp at Q25 for trimming and MiXCR for clone calling, and kept in-frame beta chains. Every entry covers one CDR3 protein and lists the most common genes and DNA from its rows. The sample table records approximately 290,000 distinct CDR3 sequences; approximately 19% of these occur just once. Roughly 21% of the sample is held by the ten biggest clonotypes. The sample comprised PBMCs or a T cell subset sorted from them (not recorded which). These receptors all come from a man between 18 and 29 years old who had mild COVID-19 (a few samples of this study predate the infection). The sample titles of this study are shuffled in the database, so cell type and time point are left out; the donor was told from shared clones.

In this sample, this clonotype turned up once. This sequence joins TRBV24-1 and TRBJ2-3; D is undetermined. Germline lookup yields CDR1 KGHDR and CDR2 SFDVKD. V lost 3 bases and J lost 0, with 15 bases in between. CDR3 length: 17 amino acids. DNA of the CDR3: TGTGCCACCAGTGATCAAAGACTGGCTTCTAGCACAGATACGCAGTATTTT. This encodes CATSDQRLASSTDTQYF.

By frequency in the sample, this clonotype is medium-sized. The chain couples TRBV4-1 to TRBJ2-1; 7 bases line up with TRBD2. This CDR3 spans 15 amino acids. The V segment lost 1 base and the J segment 0 bases; nucleotides outside the gene matches: 0. The germline gives CDR1 MGHRA, CDR2 YSYEKL. CDR3 DNA sequence: TGCGCCAGCAGCCAAGCGGGGGGCTCCTACAATGAGCAGTTCTTC. This translates into CASSQAGGSYNEQFF.

The genes are TRBV7-2 and TRBJ1-4; no clear D. CDR1 is SGHTA, CDR2 FQGNSA, per germline. The CDR3 spans 17 residues. V was pared by 0 bases and J by 0 bases, with 11 bases between. The CDR3 sequence: CASSLAPQRATNEKLFF. The CDR3 region has the DNA TGTGCCAGCAGCTTAGCCCCGCAGAGGGCAACTAATGAAAAACTGTTTTTT. Combining the CDR3 with reference TRBV7-2 and TRBJ1-4 gives the whole variable domain GAGVSQSPSNKVTEKGKDVELRCDPISGHTALYWYRQSLGQGLEFLIYFQGNSAPDKSGLPSDRFSAERTGGSVSTLTIQRTQQEDSAVYLCASSLAPQRATNEKLFFGSGTQLSVL.

The chain joins TRBV29-1 to TRBJ2-7; TRBD2 agrees at 10 bases. The ends lost 4 bases at V and 4 bases at J; junction bases unmatched: 4. The CDR3 length is 13 residues. Germline V CDR1 and CDR2: SQVTM, ANQGSEA. The CDR3 region is CSVGTSGSYEQYF. The DNA of the CDR3 is TGCAGCGTTGGGACTAGCGGTTCGTACGAGCAGTACTTC.

This clonotype was seen a handful of times. J is TRBJ2-1 and V is TRBV7-2; 8 bases line up with TRBD2. V shed 5 bases, J shed 3 bases, and the junction held 9 bases outside the gene matches. CDR3 length equals 16 residues. Per the germline V gene, CDR1 is SGHTA and CDR2 is FQGNSA. The CDR3 nucleotides read TGTGCCAGCAGCCCCCAGGAGCGGGGGTTCTACAATGAGCAGTTCTTC. Its translation: CASSPQERGFYNEQFF.

This clonotype was observed a few times. The rearrangement uses TRBV29-1 and TRBJ1-4; D is uncertain. The CDR3 consists of 13 residues. Trimming left V 4 bases short and J 4 bases short, with 10 bases between. The V gene's germline CDR1 is SQVTM and CDR2 ANQGSEA. CDR3 loop: CSVGWSYNEKLFF. The CDR3 nucleotides read TGCAGCGTTGGTTGGAGCTATAATGAAAAACTGTTTTTT.